This T cell receptor beta chain is from a study of tumor-infiltrating lymphocytes in primary liver carcinoma. The germline CDR1 and CDR2 sequences are DFQATT and SNEGSKA (reference sequence). The CDR3 sequence is 15 residues long. A primer in the constant region served to generate TCR beta cDNA from about 480 ng of total RNA. ARM-PCR, slightly modified, supplied the TCR beta libraries through three nested multiplex PCR rounds. A C-beta reverse primer and TRBV1-TRBV30 forward primers served in each of the first two PCR rounds, at approximately 10 cycles apiece. TCRdb used MiXCR to reprocess the multiplex PCR reads, holding one entry per CDR3 protein. This table has tens of thousands of distinct CDR3 sequences, 65% to 85% appearing once. Overall study findings and caveats: Pairs comparing tumor with adjacent tissue or blood overlapped less than pairs drawn from tumor regions.

Investigators took RNA and DNA out together from 20-30 mg of unsorted bulk tissue. Each sampled tumor had five separate regions taken from it. In regard to this clonotype: Its antigen is unidentified. A read error may account for a junction end that differs from germline.

This clonotype was sampled from a man aged 40-49 years with primary liver carcinoma and hepatitis B virus infection. Sequenced sample: liver tumor tissue from sampling region 5. Indicated subset: tumor region T5, tumor centre. The rearrangement uses TRBV20-1 and TRBJ2-2; 9 nucleotides line up with TRBD2. CDR3 region: CSTSRASGNTVELFF. The DNA for the CDR3 is TGCAGTACTAGTCGGGCTAGCGGGAACACCGTGGAGCTGTTTTTT.